This TCR beta chain was profiled in a study of blood T cell repertoires in COVID-19. CDR3 length: 15 residues. V lost 2 bases and J 6 bases, leaving 17 bases between the germline ends. Germline V CDR1 and CDR2: MNHEY, SMNVEV (reference sequence). This table comes from immunoSEQ multiplex PCR, and its TCRdb copy is limited to in-frame clones, with some not included. The sample includes roughly 97,000 clones, roughly nine tenths seen only once; the top ten take roughly 5.5%. The sequence came from a human donor in a cohort sampled during active COVID-19. Sequenced input: peripheral blood. The chain uses TRBV27 and TRBJ2-7, with D maybe TRBD2 (5 bases). The CDR3 region has the DNA TGTGCCAGCAGTTTAGCTTCCGGGGTTGCGCGCGAGCAGTACTTC. Protein sequence: CASSLASGVAREQYF.